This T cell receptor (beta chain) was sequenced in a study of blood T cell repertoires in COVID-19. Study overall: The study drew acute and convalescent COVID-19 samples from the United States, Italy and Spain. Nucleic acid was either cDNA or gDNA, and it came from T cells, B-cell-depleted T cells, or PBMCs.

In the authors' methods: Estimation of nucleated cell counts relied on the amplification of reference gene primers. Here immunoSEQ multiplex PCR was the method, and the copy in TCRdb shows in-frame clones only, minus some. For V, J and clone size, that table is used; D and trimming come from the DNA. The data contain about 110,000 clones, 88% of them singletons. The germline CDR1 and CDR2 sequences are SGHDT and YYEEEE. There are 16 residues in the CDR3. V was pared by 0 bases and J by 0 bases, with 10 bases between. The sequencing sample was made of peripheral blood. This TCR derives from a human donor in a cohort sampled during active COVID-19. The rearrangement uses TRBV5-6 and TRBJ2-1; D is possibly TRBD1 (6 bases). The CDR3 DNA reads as TGTGCCAGCAGCTTGGGAGGGGGTTTCTCCTACAATGAGCAGTTCTTC. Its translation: CASSLGGGFSYNEQFF.